The clone carrying this T cell receptor (beta chain) was recorded at least ten times. The antigen remains undetermined. The sample is drawn from a study of molecular identifiers for immune sequencing clone quantification. General study results and limits: Highly expanded clones may be undercounted when identical TCR molecules share barcodes.

The use of previously described methods and listed TCR primers produced the bulk TCR libraries. TCRdb reanalysed the PCR reads using MiXCR and keeps one entry per CDR3 protein. The profile shows approximately 670,000 distinct CDR3 sequences, approximately 20% of them singletons. Isolation of naive CD8 T cells was achieved by sorting on a CD8+CD4-CCR7+CD45RA+ phenotype. From germline, CDR1 is MGHRA and CDR2 YSYEKL. The CDR3 consists of 14 residues. Trimming took off 1 base at V and 2 bases at J, with 8 bases between the two ends. The clonotype comes from a human donor in good health. Some libraries in this study had Jurkat cell RNA spiked in. Sample: naive CD8+ T cells from blood, with Jurkat cell RNA spiked in. The subset: FACS-sorted CD8+CD4-CCR7+CD45RA+ naive T cells. V usage is TRBV4-1 and J usage is TRBJ1-1; D ambiguous. CDR3 sequence: CASSQATVNTEAFF. The CDR3 nucleotides read TGCGCCAGCAGCCAAGCCACAGTTAACACTGAAGCTTTCTTT.